Listed here are 32 T cell receptor beta chains from one sample, sequenced in a study of cytomegalovirus exposure and HLA in healthy donors. PCR amplification relied on 60 Vbeta primers (plus 13 Jbeta primers). Produced via immunoSEQ multiplex PCR; TCRdb's table is partial and in-frame only. The profile covers under 200,000 clones, with almost 75% appearing a single time and about 5% taken by the ten largest. The sample taken for sequencing was PBMCs. The source of these receptors is a woman between 18 and 30 years old in good health and CMV-seropositive.

This clone was seen more than once but under ten times. The chain couples TRBV9 to TRBJ2-7; a weak D match, TRBD1 (6 bases). This CDR3 contains 16 residues. Trimming pared 0 bases from V and 1 base from J, leaving 14 bases between. CDR1 and CDR2 (germline): SGDLS, YYNGEE. This CDR3 is CASSVGTGPKSYEQYF. The CDR3 DNA reads as TGTGCCAGCAGCGTAGGCACAGGGCCGAAGTCCTACGAGCAGTACTTC. Full variable domain (rest looked up from reference TRBV9 and TRBJ2-7): DSGVTQTPKHLITATGQRVTLRCSPRSGDLSVYWYQQSLDQGLQFLIQYYNGEERAKGNILERFSAQQFPDLHSELNLSSLELGDSALYFCASSVGTGPKSYEQYFGPGTRLTVT.

The J gene is TRBJ2-1, the V gene TRBV7-2; 7 nucleotides line up with TRBD2. In germline, CDR1 is SGHTA, CDR2 FQGNSA. The ends lost 1 base at V and 1 base at J; junction bases unmatched: 1. This CDR3 comprises 15 residues. CDR3 sequence reads: CASSLGGGSYNEQFF. For the CDR3, the DNA is TGTGCCAGCAGCTTAGGCGGGGGTTCCTACAATGAGCAGTTCTTC.

Here the CDR3 reads CAWRNKRGRGTQYF. The CDR3 DNA sequence: TGTGCCTGGAGGAATAAGCGGGGGCGGGGGACCCAGTACTTC. The V and J genes are TRBV30 and TRBJ2-5; 8 bases fit TRBD2. This CDR3 has 14 residues. In germline, CDR1 is GTSNPN, CDR2 SVGIG (reference sequence). Trimming removed 3 bases from V and 7 bases from J; junction bases left unmatched: 10.

V gene TRBV4-1 combines with J gene TRBJ2-4; possibly TRBD1 for D (5 bases). Looked up from germline, CDR1 is MGHRA and CDR2 is YSYEKL. This CDR3 region has 16 residues. V dropped 2 bases and J dropped 3 bases, with 14 bases sitting between them. The CDR3 DNA is TGCGCCAGCAGCCAATCCCGACAGATCGACAAAAACATTCAGTACTTC. Residues: CASSQSRQIDKNIQYF.

V and J are TRBV14 and TRBJ1-4; D is unclear. Trimming pared 7 bases from V and 3 bases from J, leaving 9 bases between. The CDR3 has 13 residues. Germline V lookup: CDR1 SGHDN, CDR2 FVKESK. CDR3 DNA: TGTGCCAGCAACCGGGGTGCTAATGAAAAACTGTTTTTT. It translates to CASNRGANEKLFF.

In its sample, this clone was seen a few times. The rearrangement links TRBV7-2 to TRBJ2-3, with D perhaps TRBD2 (6 bases). The CDR3 runs 14 residues. CDR1 and CDR2 from the germline V gene are SGHTA and FQGNSA. V lost 5 bases to trimming and J lost 5 bases, with 14 bases between them. The CDR3 region is CASSLSGVGDTQYF. The CDR3 DNA reads TGTGCCAGCAGCCTTAGCGGAGTCGGAGATACGCAGTATTTT.

The chain couples TRBV4-3 to TRBJ2-7, with D tentatively TRBD1 (6 bases). The CDR3 covers 14 residues. V lost 0 bases and J 7 bases, leaving 13 bases between the germline ends. The germline CDR1 and CDR2 sequences are LGHNA and YSLEER. The CDR3 DNA follows: TGCGCCAGCAGCCAAGAACTCAGGGGTTGGGAGCAGTACTTC. This gives the protein CASSQELRGWEQYF.

V usage is TRBV6-1 and J usage is TRBJ1-2, with TRBD1 identical over 11 bases. The CDR3 length is 15 residues. Germline CDR1 and CDR2: MNHNS and SASEGT. V trimming: 4 bases; J trimming: 2 bases; junction bases outside the gene matches: 3. The CDR3 DNA sequence: TGTGCCAGCAGTGTAAGGACAGGGGGCAACTATGGCTACACCTTC. This gives the protein CASSVRTGGNYGYTF.

This clone was observed a few times. V usage is TRBV2 and J usage is TRBJ1-2, with a weak D call TRBD1 (5 bases). Trimming pared 5 bases from V and 8 bases from J, leaving 15 bases between. CDR3 length: 13 residues. Germline V CDR1 and CDR2: SNHLY, FYNNEI. CDR3 loop: CASSPGRREGYTF. DNA for the CDR3: TGTGCCAGCAGTCCGGGACGACGGGAGGGCTACACCTTC.

This clone has a handful of counts. This chain links TRBV2 with TRBJ2-3; 11 nucleotides line up with TRBD1. The CDR3 contains 14 residues. Germline V gene lookup returns CDR1 SNHLY and CDR2 FYNNEI. V lost 6 bases and J lost 3; bases outside the gene matches: 2. The CDR3 coding sequence is TGTGCCAGCAGGGGACAGGGGGGTACAGATACGCAGTATTTT. This encodes CASRGQGGTDTQYF. Together with reference TRBV2 and TRBJ2-3, the CDR3 gives the full variable domain: EPEVTQTPSHQVTQMGQEVILRCVPISNHLYFYWYRQILGQKVEFLVSFYNNEISEKSEIFDDQFSVERPDGSNFTLKIRSTKLEDSAMYFCASRGQGGTDTQYFGPGTRLTVL.

The V call is TRBV9, the J call TRBJ2-5, with D uncertain. This CDR3 contains 14 residues. The germline CDR1 and CDR2 sequences are SGDLS and YYNGEE. V was pared by 0 bases and J by 4 bases, with 10 bases between. CDR3 region: CASSVVGSTETQYF. CDR3 DNA sequence: TGTGCCAGCAGCGTAGTCGGTAGCACAGAGACCCAGTACTTC.

The gene calls are TRBV28 and TRBJ2-7, with 7 bases matching TRBD1. Looked up from germline, CDR1 is MDHEN and CDR2 is SYDVKM. The CDR3 is 14 amino acids. The J segment lost 3 bases and the V segment lost 5 bases, leaving 7 bases of the junction unmatched. The CDR3 is CASSEDRNIYEQYF. CDR3 sequence (DNA): TGTGCCAGCAGTGAGGACAGGAACATCTACGAGCAGTACTTC. The full variable domain, completed using reference TRBV28 and TRBJ2-7, is DVKVTQSSRYLVKRTGEKVFLECVQDMDHENMFWYRQDPGLGLRLIYFSYDVKMKEKGDIPEGYSVSREKKERFSLILESASTNQTSMYLCASSEDRNIYEQYFGPGTRLTVT.

This clone appeared a few times. J is TRBJ1-1 and V is TRBV7-6; no reliable D call. This CDR3 has 15 residues. Germline-derived CDR1 and CDR2 are SGHVS and FNYEAQ. V was cut by 3 bases and J by 3 bases, with 14 bases left in between. CDR3 amino acids: CASSLTSEAYTEAFF. The CDR3 bases are TGTGCCAGCAGCTTGACCTCCGAGGCGTACACTGAAGCTTTCTTT.

The chain has TRBV4-3 and TRBJ2-1, with 8 bases matching TRBD2. Trimming took 0 bases from V and 8 from J; bases not matched to a gene: 9. The CDR3 spans 16 residues. CDR1 is LGHNA and CDR2 is YSLEER in the germline V gene. The CDR3 here is CASSQDGTSGFYEQFF. The CDR3 DNA follows: TGCGCCAGCAGCCAAGACGGGACTAGTGGGTTTTATGAGCAGTTCTTC.

This clone was observed a handful of times. The gene calls are TRBV5-4 and TRBJ1-6; a weak D match, TRBD1 (5 bases). Germline CDR1 is SGHNT and CDR2 is YYREEE (reference sequence). V lost 0 bases, J lost 6 bases, and 13 bases lay in between. The CDR3 is 16 amino acids. The CDR3 DNA follows: TGTGCCAGCAGCTTGGATGGGGCGACAATTAATTCACCCCTCCACTTT. This codes for CASSLDGATINSPLHF.

The J gene is TRBJ1-2, the V gene TRBV2, with D possibly being TRBD1 (5 bases). The CDR3 contains 12 residues. V gave up 7 bases and J gave up 8 bases, with 14 bases separating them. From germline, CDR1 is SNHLY and CDR2 FYNNEI. Written as DNA, the CDR3 is TGTGCCAGCAATTCCAGGGCTCAAGGCTACACCTTC. Protein product: CASNSRAQGYTF.

CDR3 bases: TGTGCCACCAAGCAATACACCGGGGAGCTGTTTTTT. This translates into CATKQYTGELFF. V and J are TRBV15 and TRBJ2-2; the D is unclear. V shed 7 bases and J shed 3 bases, with 6 bases lying between them. This CDR3 comprises 12 residues. Germline assignment: CDR1 LNHNV and CDR2 YYDKDF (reference sequence). The full variable domain, with the rest looked up from reference TRBV15 and TRBJ2-2, is DAMVIQNPRYQVTQFGKPVTLSCSQTLNHNVMYWYQQKSSQAPKLLFHYYDKDFNNEADTPDNFQSRRPNTSFCFLDIRSPGLGDTAMYLCATKQYTGELFFGEGSRLTVL.

The rearrangement uses TRBV5-6 and TRBJ2-4; D is undetermined. CDR1 and CDR2 (germline): SGHDT, YYEEEE. V was pared by 0 bases and J by 6 bases, with 10 bases between. The CDR3 contains 14 residues. The CDR3 DNA follows: TGTGCCAGCAGCTTGGGAACACCGGGAAACATTCAGTACTTC. Encoded protein: CASSLGTPGNIQYF.

The V gene is TRBV19, the J gene TRBJ1-5; D may be TRBD1 (5 bases). V lost 9 bases, J lost 3 bases, and 12 bases lay in between. Germline loops: CDR1 LNHDA, CDR2 SQIVND (reference sequence). The CDR3 has 13 residues. The CDR3 region is CASKDRLNQPQHF. The DNA of the CDR3 is TGTGCCAGCAAAGACAGACTCAATCAGCCCCAGCATTTT. Full variable domain (rest looked up from reference TRBV19 and TRBJ1-5): DGGITQSPKYLFRKEGQNVTLSCEQNLNHDAMYWYRQDPGQGLRLIYYSQIVNDFQKGDIAEGYSVSREKKESFPLTVTSAQKNPTAFYLCASKDRLNQPQHFGDGTRLSIL.

Comment on this clone: One end of the junction fails to match germline, which may point to a read error. The chain recombines TRBV4-1 with TRBJ2-1; 9 nucleotides agree with TRBD2. Germline assignment: CDR1 MGHRA and CDR2 YSYEKL. This CDR3 is built from 17 residues. The CDR3, as DNA: TGCGCCAGCAGCCACTACGCGGGGGGGGGCGGTTTCAATGGGCAGTTCTTC. It codes for CASSHYAGGGGFNGQFF.

This sequence joins TRBV13 and TRBJ2-1; 7 positions agree with TRBD1. Germline V gene lookup returns CDR1 PRHDT and CDR2 FYEKMQ (reference sequence). The J segment lost 1 base and the V segment lost 5 bases, leaving 5 bases of the junction unmatched. CDR3 length: 15 amino acids. The CDR3 DNA reads as TGTGCCAGCAGCATTCAGGGGGTATCCTACAATGAGCAGTTCTTC. As protein: CASSIQGVSYNEQFF.

The chain is built from TRBV27 and TRBJ2-7; a possible D gene is TRBD1 (6 bases). This CDR3 comprises 15 residues. Germline values: CDR1 MNHEY, CDR2 SMNVEV (reference sequence). Deletions cut 3 bases from V and 2 bases from J, with 14 bases between. CDR3 in DNA: TGTGCCAGCAGTTTTCAGACAGGAACCGCCTACGAGCAGTACTTC. Its protein is CASSFQTGTAYEQYF.

The chain has TRBV2 and TRBJ2-7; TRBD1 matches 7 bases. V shed 10 bases, J shed 3 bases, and the junction held 18 bases outside the gene matches. Germline V gene data show CDR1 as SNHLY and CDR2 as FYNNEI. The CDR3 extends over 16 amino acids. CDR3 sequence (DNA): TGTGCCACCCAGTTTTTCTCTGGGACAGCCGTCTACGAGCAGTACTTC. It translates to CATQFFSGTAVYEQYF.

V usage is TRBV5-1 and J usage is TRBJ2-7, with TRBD1 matching over 7 bases. With V trimmed by 4 bases and J by 5 bases, 9 bases remained unmatched. The germline CDR1 and CDR2 sequences are SGHRS and YFSETQ. CDR3 length equals 14 residues. The CDR3 sequence is CASSLRGGQDEQYF. CDR3 bases: TGCGCCAGCAGCCTTCGAGGGGGCCAGGACGAGCAGTACTTC.

This clone has a single count. V gene TRBV27 combines with J gene TRBJ2-7; TRBD2 matches 11 bases. Losses at the gene ends were 5 bases for V and 2 bases for J; bases not matched to a gene: 8. The CDR3 runs to 16 residues. Per germline, CDR1 MNHEY and CDR2 SMNVEV (reference sequence). Here the CDR3 reads CASSPTSGGATYEQYF. The CDR3 DNA reads as TGTGCCAGCAGTCCCACTAGCGGGGGAGCTACCTACGAGCAGTACTTC.

CDR3 in DNA: TGTGCCAGGTTGGTTAGCGGGGTTTTTAAGCAGTTCTTC. This sequence encodes CARLVSGVFKQFF. This chain connects TRBV27 to TRBJ2-1, with 8 bases lining up with TRBD2. The CDR3 runs to 13 residues. With 9 bases clipped from V and 11 bases from J, the junction kept 12 bases outside the gene matches. The germline V gene has CDR1 MNHEY and CDR2 SMNVEV (reference sequence).

The chain links TRBV11-1 to TRBJ1-2, with 7 nucleotides matching TRBD1. This CDR3 is 13 amino acids long. Germline CDR1 reads SGHAT; CDR2 reads FQDESV (reference sequence). The V and J ends lost 5 bases and 3 bases, in that order; junction bases with no gene match: 3. DNA of the CDR3: TGTGCCAGCAGCCACAGGGGAGACTATGGCTACACCTTC. Its protein is CASSHRGDYGYTF.

This chain connects TRBV5-1 to TRBJ2-1; 8 bases map to TRBD2. Germline V gene sequence: CDR1 SGHRS, CDR2 YFSETQ. CDR3 length: 17 residues. The junction had 9 bases not matched to a gene; V was cut back by 4 bases and J by 0 bases. CDR3 protein: CASSGDPGTSSYNEQFF. For the CDR3, the DNA is TGCGCCAGCAGCGGGGACCCCGGGACTAGCTCCTACAATGAGCAGTTCTTC.

The rearrangement links TRBV4-1 to TRBJ2-1; 9 bases are shared with TRBD1. Germline V CDR1 and CDR2: MGHRA, YSYEKL. The V gene end was trimmed by 2 bases and the J gene end by 2 bases; junction bases not matched to a gene: 4. The CDR3 runs 16 residues. This CDR3 reads CASSQQDRGTYNEQFF. As DNA, the CDR3 is TGCGCCAGCAGCCAACAGGACAGGGGAACCTACAATGAGCAGTTCTTC.

The rearrangement joins TRBV27 to TRBJ2-1; possible D gene TRBD2, 5 bases. Trimming removed 5 bases at V and 5 bases at J, with 16 bases between. The CDR3 is 15 residues long. The germline V gene encodes CDR1 MNHEY and CDR2 SMNVEV (reference sequence). The CDR3 loop is CASSTPGYSDNEQFF. The DNA for the CDR3 is TGTGCCAGCAGTACACCGGGCTATAGCGACAATGAGCAGTTCTTC.

CDR3 bases: TGTGCCAGCAGCTTGTCCAGGGGAGGGCTAGGCCCCTATAATTCACCCCTCCACTTT. Translating it yields CASSLSRGGLGPYNSPLHF. The V call is TRBV5-8, the J call TRBJ1-6, with D possibly being TRBD1 (6 bases). The germline CDR1 and CDR2 sequences are SGHTS and YDEGEE. CDR3 length: 19 amino acids. V lost 1 base and J 2 bases, leaving 19 bases between the germline ends.

Only one count was recorded for this clone. The chain employs TRBV4-3 and TRBJ2-7, with no clear D. V gave up 1 base and J gave up 2 bases, with 12 bases separating them. The CDR3 is 15 amino acids. CDR1 is LGHNA, CDR2 YSLEER, per germline. CDR3 bases: TGCGCCAGCAGCCAAGCGAGATCCCTAGCCTACGAGCAGTACTTC. Protein product: CASSQARSLAYEQYF.